This T cell receptor (beta chain) was captured by sequencing in a study of blood T cells in healthy people across ages. Study outcomes and limitations: It was held that the diversity estimates obtained from one million T cells were underestimates. Per-million-T-cell TCR beta diversity fell roughly linearly with age.

The CDR3 is 15 residues long. With 3 bases removed from V and 1 base from J, the gap between germline ends came to 8 bases. Germline V lookup: CDR1 SGDLS, CDR2 YYNGEE. Concerning this clonotype itself: What it binds is unknown.

A J-beta primer mix and a sample-barcoded 5' primer were used in a second PCR of about 7 to 12 cycles. Each cDNA was tagged by a template-switch adaptor containing 12 random nucleotides. Sequencing yielded, for each sample, at least 2.5 million paired-end reads carrying CDR3. From the 5' RACE reads, TCRdb called clonotypes with MiXCR, one entry per CDR3 protein. The top ten hold 20% to 25% of the sample, which has hundreds of thousands of distinct CDR3 sequences, roughly 64% seen once. The chain employs TRBV9 and TRBJ2-6, with D possibly TRBD1 on 5 matching bases. The origin of this receptor is a man aged 30 to 45 in good health. The sequencing sample was made of blood. CDR3 DNA sequence: TGTGCCAGCAGCGCAGGGTTATCTGGGGCCAACGTCCTGACTTTC. This sequence encodes CASSAGLSGANVLTF.